This TCR beta chain stems from a study of neurological immune-mediated disorders (dated by TCRdb to between 2018 and 2020). For the wider study: Among the roughly 35 multiple sclerosis patients, 31 had relapsing-remitting MS and 3 had secondary progressive MS. Peripheral blood TCR-beta repertoires from patients with HTLV-I-associated myelopathy (HAM/TSP), patients with multiple sclerosis, and healthy controls were compared in the study using UMI-based sequencing. Longitudinal samples, technical triplicates and paired sorted CD4+ and CD8+ T-cell subsets, alongside PBMC samples, were included among the approximately 110 TCR-beta libraries. The cohort included about 66 subjects: approximately 15 with HAM/TSP, around 35 with multiple sclerosis, and some 20 healthy controls. General findings and caveats noted by the study authors: No clinical or MRI features were associated with the MS cluster, and the authors said that larger cohorts are needed. The highest TCR clonal expansion was observed in HAM/TSP patients, whereas the lowest was observed in MS patients, even when compared with healthy controls. Phylogenetic analysis grouped repertoires from 18 of 34 MS patients into a cluster of related CDR3 sequences, suggesting a possible repertoire-level signature. No identical CDR3 amino acid sequences were shared among expanded clones across subjects, suggesting private TCR-beta repertoires in all groups.

cDNA was synthesized by template-switch 5'RACE using a primer with a 10-nucleotide random unique molecular identifier that tagged each TCR transcript. Every sequencing run yielded over 160 million TCR-beta sequences covering 15-18 subjects. Total RNA was extracted with the RNeasy kit. Using the KAPA Real-time Library Amplification kit, TCR-beta VDJ regions were amplified with primers for the TCR constant region and the 5'RACE anchor. A first PCR added sample indexes and Illumina adaptors, after which a second PCR increased the library yield. After purification with Ampure beads, the TCR product of roughly 650 bp was size-selected on a 2% E-gel SizeSelection system. Before pooling, library quality was assessed on a Bioanalyzer, concentration was determined with Qubit, and library quantification was performed with the Kapa Library Quantification kit. An Illumina HiSeq 2500 was used to sequence the libraries paired-end at 2 x 150 bp. To increase sequence diversity, roughly 24-32% phiX was spiked into each library pool. In the authors' own workflow: Quality-filtered reads were processed with the UMI-based MiGEC pipeline, and over 85% of raw TCR sequences were removed by the MiGEC pipeline during error correction. VDJ genes were aligned to IMGT germline references, and each clonotype was defined by a unique CDR3 amino acid sequence together with V-J genes. VDJtools evaluated clonal expansion, Shannon diversity and CDR3 relatedness (CalcPairwiseDistances, ClusterSamples); CLCbio workbench built phylogenetic trees. Clones with at least 8 unique UMIs were defined as expanded, with this threshold being based on coefficient-of-variation modelling across technical triplicates. Starting from the raw public reads, TCRdb applied fastp trimming at Q25, assembled clones with MiXCR and retained in-frame beta chains. Each entry is one CDR3 protein sequence, shown with its most common DNA and genes. These V and J calls rely on TCRdb rather than the paper's analysis. The sample table holds about 71,000 distinct CDR3 sequences, of which less than 5.5% were seen once. The ten most abundant clones make up 6.5% to 7.5% of the sample.

In this sample, this clonotype turned up many times. Its antigen specificity is not known. No base quality information exists; no much larger clone differs at one position. The trim is 4 bases for V and 1 base for J, with a gap of 17 bases between the germline ends. From the cysteine through the phenylalanine, the CDR3 covers 17 amino acids. Only the CDR3 portion is preserved as DNA: 51 bases, with reading frame beginning at the first base. CDR1 and CDR2, per the germline V gene, are MGHRA and YSYEKL. Libraries from unsorted PBMCs were made from 2 million PBMCs kept in RNAlater at -80 degrees C until RNA extraction. The multiple sclerosis patients were enrolled in a US clinical protocol that used magnetic resonance imaging to evaluate disease progression. Peripheral blood was subjected to Ficoll-Hypaque density gradient centrifugation to isolate PBMCs, which were then cryopreserved in liquid nitrogen.

Sequenced input: PBMCs. The rearrangement joined TRBV4-1 to TRBJ1-3; there is no confident call for the D gene. This TCR was recovered from a man younger than 45 with multiple sclerosis. DNA sequence: TGCGCCAGCAGCCCCCTTCACTTCCGGGAATCTGGAAACACCATATATTTT. The encoded protein is CASSPLHFRESGNTIYF.